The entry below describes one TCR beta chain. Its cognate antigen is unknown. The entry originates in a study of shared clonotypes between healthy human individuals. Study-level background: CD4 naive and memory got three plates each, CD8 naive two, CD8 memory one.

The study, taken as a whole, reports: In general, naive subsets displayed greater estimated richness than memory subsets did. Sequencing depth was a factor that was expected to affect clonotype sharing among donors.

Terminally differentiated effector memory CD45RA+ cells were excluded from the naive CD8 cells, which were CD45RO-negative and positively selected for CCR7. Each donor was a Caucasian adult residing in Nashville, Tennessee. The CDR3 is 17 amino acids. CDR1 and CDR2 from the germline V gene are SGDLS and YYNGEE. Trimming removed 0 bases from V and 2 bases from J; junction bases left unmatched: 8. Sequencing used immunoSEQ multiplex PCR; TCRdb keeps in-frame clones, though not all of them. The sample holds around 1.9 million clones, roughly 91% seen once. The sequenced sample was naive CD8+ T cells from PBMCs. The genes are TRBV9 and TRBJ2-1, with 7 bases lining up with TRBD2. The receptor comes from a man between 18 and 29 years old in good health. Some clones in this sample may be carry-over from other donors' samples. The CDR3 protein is CASSVGGGSGPYNEQFF. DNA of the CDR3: TGTGCCAGCAGCGTAGGAGGAGGTAGCGGGCCCTACAATGAGCAGTTCTTC.